A selection of T cell receptor beta chains follows, all from one sample in a study of monozygotic twins with inflammatory bowel disease. TCRdb reprocessed the 5' RACE reads, with one entry per CDR3 protein and no DNA. The sample totals around 450,000 distinct CDR3 sequences. The specimen was blood. The receptors come from a human donor with ulcerative colitis or Crohn's disease, or a healthy co-twin of an affected twin (not recorded which). Both conserved end residues are part of each CDR3.

j_gene	len	v_gene	CDR3aa
TRBJ2-3	18	TRBV4-3	CASSQSGVGVLGGVQQYF
TRBJ2-1	17	TRBV4-1	CASFSGGGRSSYNEQFF
TRBJ1-2	12	TRBV6-1	CASSGENYGYTF
TRBJ1-2	13	TRBV7-2	CASSPDFNYGYTF
TRBJ1-2	16	TRBV7-9	CASSSEDPKTGDGYTF
TRBJ2-2	16	TRBV7-8	CASSYYGGGNTGELFF
TRBJ2-1	15	TRBV11-3	CASSLVGTTYNEQFF
TRBJ1-3	15	TRBV7-9	CASSSHGDRGNTIYF
TRBJ2-2	16	TRBV5-4	CASSTTASGNTGELFF
TRBJ1-4	14	TRBV7-2	CASSYTGFNEKLFF
TRBJ2-5	16	TRBV20-1	CSAGHKLAGGAETQYF
TRBJ2-2	16	TRBV19	CASSPQAGGYTGELFF
TRBJ2-1	15	TRBV19	CASSISGNSYNEQFF
TRBJ2-1	18	TRBV28	CATGQGTSGRISYNEQFF
TRBJ2-7	15	TRBV5-1	CASSSQSAGGREQYF
TRBJ1-2	13	TRBV18	CASSDQPNYGYTF
TRBJ2-3	15	TRBV5-4	CASRLGAESTDTQYF
TRBJ2-7	13	TRBV20-1	CSARFGAAYEQYF
TRBJ1-1	15	TRBV5-5	CASSLQTVSATEAFF
TRBJ2-1	14	TRBV7-2	CASSSPRTANEQFF
TRBJ1-6	16	TRBV5-5	CASSQGLGADSSPLHF
TRBJ2-1	12	TRBV15	CATSRDKGTRVF
TRBJ1-1	13	TRBV12-3/TRBV12-4	CANRRGKNTEAFF
TRBJ1-1	15	TRBV12-5	CASGLGSGQGEEAFF
TRBJ2-2	16	TRBV5-6	CASSLLGHESTGELFF